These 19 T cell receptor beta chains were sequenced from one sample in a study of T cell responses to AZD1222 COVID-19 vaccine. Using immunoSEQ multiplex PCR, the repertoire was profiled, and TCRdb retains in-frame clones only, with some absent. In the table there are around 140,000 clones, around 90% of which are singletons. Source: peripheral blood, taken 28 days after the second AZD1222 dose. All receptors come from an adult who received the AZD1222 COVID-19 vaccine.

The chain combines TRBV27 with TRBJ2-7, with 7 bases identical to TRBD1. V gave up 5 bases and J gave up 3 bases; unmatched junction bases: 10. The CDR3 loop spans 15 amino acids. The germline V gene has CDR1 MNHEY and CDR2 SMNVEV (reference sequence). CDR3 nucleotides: TGTGCCAGCAGTCGGCCCGGGACAGCTGTCTACGAGCAGTACTTC. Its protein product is CASSRPGTAVYEQYF.

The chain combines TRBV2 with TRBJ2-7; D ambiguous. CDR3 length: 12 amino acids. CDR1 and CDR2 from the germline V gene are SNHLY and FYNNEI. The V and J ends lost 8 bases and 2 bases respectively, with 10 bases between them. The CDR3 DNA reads TGTGCCAGCGGGGAAGAGCCCTACGAGCAGTACTTC. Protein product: CASGEEPYEQYF.

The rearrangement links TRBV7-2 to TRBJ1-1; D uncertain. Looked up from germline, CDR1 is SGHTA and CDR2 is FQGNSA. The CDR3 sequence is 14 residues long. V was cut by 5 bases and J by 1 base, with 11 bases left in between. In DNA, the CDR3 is TGTGCCAGCAGCACGACAACTTCGAACACTGAAGCTTTCTTT. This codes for CASSTTTSNTEAFF.

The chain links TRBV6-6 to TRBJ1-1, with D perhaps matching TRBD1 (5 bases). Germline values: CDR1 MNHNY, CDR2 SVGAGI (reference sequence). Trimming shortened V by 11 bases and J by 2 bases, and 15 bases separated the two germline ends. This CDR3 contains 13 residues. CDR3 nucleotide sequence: TGTGCCGGGGGGACGGAGGGAAACACTGAAGCTTTCTTT. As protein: CAGGTEGNTEAFF.

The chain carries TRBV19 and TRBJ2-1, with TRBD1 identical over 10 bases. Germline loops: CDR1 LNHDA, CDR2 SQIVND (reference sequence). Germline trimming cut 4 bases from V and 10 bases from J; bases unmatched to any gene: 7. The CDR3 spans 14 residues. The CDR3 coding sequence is TGTGCCAGTAGTAAGGGACAGGGGTATGGAGAGCAGTTCTTC. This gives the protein CASSKGQGYGEQFF.

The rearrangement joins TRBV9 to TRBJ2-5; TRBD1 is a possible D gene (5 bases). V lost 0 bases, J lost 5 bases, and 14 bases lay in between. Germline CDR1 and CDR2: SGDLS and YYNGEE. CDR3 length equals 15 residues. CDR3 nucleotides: TGTGCCAGCAGCGTAGGCAGGGAAGTCAGCGAGACCCAGTACTTC. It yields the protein CASSVGREVSETQYF.

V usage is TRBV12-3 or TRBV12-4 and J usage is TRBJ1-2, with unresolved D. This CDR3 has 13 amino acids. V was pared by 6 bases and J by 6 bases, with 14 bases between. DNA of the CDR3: TGTGCCAGCAGGGCCCCCAATAGTAATGGCTACACCTTC. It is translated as CASRAPNSNGYTF.

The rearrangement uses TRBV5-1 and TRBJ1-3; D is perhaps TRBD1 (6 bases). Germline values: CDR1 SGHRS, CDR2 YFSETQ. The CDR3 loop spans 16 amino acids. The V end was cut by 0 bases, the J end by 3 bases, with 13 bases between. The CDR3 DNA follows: TGCGCCAGCAGCTTGGCCGGTACAGGGTATGGAAACACCATATATTTT. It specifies CASSLAGTGYGNTIYF.

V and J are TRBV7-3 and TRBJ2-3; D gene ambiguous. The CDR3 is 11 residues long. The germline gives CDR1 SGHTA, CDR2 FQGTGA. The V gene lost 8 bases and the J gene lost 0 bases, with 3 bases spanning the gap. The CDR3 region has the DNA TGTGCCAGCCGGAGCACAGATACGCAGTATTTT. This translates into CASRSTDTQYF.

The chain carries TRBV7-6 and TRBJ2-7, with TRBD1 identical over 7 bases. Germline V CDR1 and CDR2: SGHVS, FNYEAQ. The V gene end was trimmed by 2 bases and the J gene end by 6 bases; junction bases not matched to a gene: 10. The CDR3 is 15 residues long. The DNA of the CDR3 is TGTGCCAGCAGCTTACCGAATAATAACAGGGGCGAGCAGTACTTC. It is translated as CASSLPNNNRGEQYF.

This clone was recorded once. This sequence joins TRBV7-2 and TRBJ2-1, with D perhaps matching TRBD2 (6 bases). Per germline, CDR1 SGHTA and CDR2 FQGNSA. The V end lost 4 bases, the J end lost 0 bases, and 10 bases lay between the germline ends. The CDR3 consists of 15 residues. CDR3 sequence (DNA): TGTGCCAGCAGCTGGGCGGGGAGCTCCTACAATGAGCAGTTCTTC. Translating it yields CASSWAGSSYNEQFF.

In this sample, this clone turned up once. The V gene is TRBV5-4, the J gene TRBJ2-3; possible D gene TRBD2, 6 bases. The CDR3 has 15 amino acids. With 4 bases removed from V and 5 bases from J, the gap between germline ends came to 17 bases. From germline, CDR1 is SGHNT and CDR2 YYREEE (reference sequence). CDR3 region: CASSPGGMRGDTQYF. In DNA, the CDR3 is TGTGCCAGCAGCCCTGGGGGGATGAGGGGAGATACGCAGTATTTT.

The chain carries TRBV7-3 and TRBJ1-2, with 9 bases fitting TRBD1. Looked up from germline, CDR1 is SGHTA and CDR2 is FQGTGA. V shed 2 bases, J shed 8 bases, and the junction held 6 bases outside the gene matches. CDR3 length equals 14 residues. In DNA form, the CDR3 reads TGTGCCAGCAGCTTATTGAGGACAGGGGAGGGCTACACCTTC. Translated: CASSLLRTGEGYTF.

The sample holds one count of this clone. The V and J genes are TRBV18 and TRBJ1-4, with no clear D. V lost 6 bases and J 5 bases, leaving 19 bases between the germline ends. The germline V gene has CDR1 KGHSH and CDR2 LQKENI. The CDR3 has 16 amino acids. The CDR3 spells CASSPGMVRVNEKLFF. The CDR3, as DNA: TGTGCCAGCTCCCCCGGGATGGTTCGCGTAAATGAAAAACTGTTTTTT.

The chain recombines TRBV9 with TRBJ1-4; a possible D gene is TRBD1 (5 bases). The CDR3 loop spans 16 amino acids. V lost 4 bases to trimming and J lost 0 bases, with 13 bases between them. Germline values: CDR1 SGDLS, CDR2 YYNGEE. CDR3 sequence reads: CASSIGTDATNEKLFF. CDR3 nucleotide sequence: TGTGCCAGCAGCATCGGGACGGATGCAACTAATGAAAAACTGTTTTTT.

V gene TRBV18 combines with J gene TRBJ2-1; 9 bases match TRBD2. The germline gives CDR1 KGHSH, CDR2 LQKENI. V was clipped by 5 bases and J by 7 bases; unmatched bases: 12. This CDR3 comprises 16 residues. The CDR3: CASSGREGIRDNEQFF. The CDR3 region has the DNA TGTGCCAGCTCAGGGCGGGAGGGGATTCGTGATAATGAGCAGTTCTTC. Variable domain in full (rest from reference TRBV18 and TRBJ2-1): NAGVMQNPRHLVRRRGQEARLRCSPMKGHSHVYWYRQLPEEGLKFMVYLQKENIIDESGMPKERFSAEFPKEGPSILRIQQVVRGDSAAYFCASSGREGIRDNEQFFGPGTRLTVL.

The CDR3 sequence: CAWINRASNPSGYTF. CDR3 coding DNA: TGTGCCTGGATCAACAGGGCCTCCAACCCTTCCGGCTACACCTTC. The rearrangement links TRBV30 to TRBJ1-2; the D gene is possibly TRBD1 (6 bases). There are 15 residues in the CDR3. V was cut by 4 bases and J by 8 bases, with 23 bases left in between. The germline V gene encodes CDR1 GTSNPN and CDR2 SVGIG (reference sequence).

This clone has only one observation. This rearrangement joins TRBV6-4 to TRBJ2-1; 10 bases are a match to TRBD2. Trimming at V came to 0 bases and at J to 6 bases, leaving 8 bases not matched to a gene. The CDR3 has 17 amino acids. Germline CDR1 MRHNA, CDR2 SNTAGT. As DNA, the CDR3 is TGTGCCAGCAGTGACTCGACCCCAGCGGGGGGGCTCAATGAGCAGTTCTTC. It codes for CASSDSTPAGGLNEQFF.

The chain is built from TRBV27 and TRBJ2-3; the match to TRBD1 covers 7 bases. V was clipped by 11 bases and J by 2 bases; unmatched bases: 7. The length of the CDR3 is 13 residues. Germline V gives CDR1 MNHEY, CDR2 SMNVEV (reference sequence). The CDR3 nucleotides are TGTGCCGGCCTGACAGGGAACACAGATACGCAGTATTTT. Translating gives CAGLTGNTDTQYF.